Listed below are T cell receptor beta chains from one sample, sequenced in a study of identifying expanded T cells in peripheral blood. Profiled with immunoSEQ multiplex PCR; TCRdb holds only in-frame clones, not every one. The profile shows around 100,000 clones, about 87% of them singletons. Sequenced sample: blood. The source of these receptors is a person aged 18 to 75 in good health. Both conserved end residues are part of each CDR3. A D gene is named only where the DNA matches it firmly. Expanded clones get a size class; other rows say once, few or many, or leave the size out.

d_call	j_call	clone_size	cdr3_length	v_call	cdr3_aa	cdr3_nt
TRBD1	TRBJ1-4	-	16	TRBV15	CATSRDWGQPGEKLFF	TGTGCCACCAGCAGAGATTGGGGACAGCCCGGTGAAAAACTGTTTTTT
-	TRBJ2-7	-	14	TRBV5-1	CASSPRDGPYEQYF	TGCGCCAGCAGTCCCCGGGACGGGCCCTACGAGCAGTACTTC
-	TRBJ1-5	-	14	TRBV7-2	CASSPRQAQGPQHF	TGTGCCAGCAGCCCCAGACAGGCTCAAGGGCCCCAGCATTTT
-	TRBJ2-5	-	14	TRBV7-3	CASSLLGGQETQYF	TGTGCCAGCAGCTTACTCGGGGGACAAGAGACCCAGTACTTC
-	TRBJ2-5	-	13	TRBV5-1	CASSFGGQETQYF	TGCGCCAGCAGCTTTGGGGGGCAAGAGACCCAGTACTTC
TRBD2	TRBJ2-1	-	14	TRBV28	CASTTGGMNNEQFF	TGTGCCAGCACCACCGGGGGGATGAACAATGAGCAGTTCTTC
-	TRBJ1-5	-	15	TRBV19	CASRPRTDGNQPQHF	TGTGCCAGTAGACCCAGGACCGACGGAAATCAGCCCCAGCATTTT
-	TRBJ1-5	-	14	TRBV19	CASSPNGGNQPQHF	TGTGCCAGTAGTCCGAACGGGGGTAATCAGCCCCAGCATTTT
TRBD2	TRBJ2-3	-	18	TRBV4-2	CASSQEAPTSGSTDTQYF	TGTGCCAGCAGCCAAGAGGCGCCGACTAGCGGGAGCACAGATACGCAGTATTTT
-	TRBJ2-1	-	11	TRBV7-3	CASSLHDEQFF	TGTGCCAGCAGCTTGCATGATGAGCAGTTCTTC
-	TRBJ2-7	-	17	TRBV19	CASSTTNGPKRVFEQYF	TGTGCCAGTAGTACAACCAATGGGCCAAAAAGGGTCTTCGAGCAGTACTTC
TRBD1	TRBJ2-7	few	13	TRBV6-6	CATVLGTEYEQYF	TGTGCCACCGTTCTGGGGACAGAGTACGAGCAGTACTTC
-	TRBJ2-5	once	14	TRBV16	CASSPDSALQTQYF	TGTGCCAGCAGCCCTGACTCCGCGCTACAGACCCAGTACTTC
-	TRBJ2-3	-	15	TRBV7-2	CASSLADLRRDTQYF	TGTGCCAGCAGCTTAGCGGACCTCCGCCGGGATACGCAGTATTTT
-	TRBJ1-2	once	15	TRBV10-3	CAISDSAGADYGYTF	TGTGCCATCAGTGACTCAGCAGGGGCTGACTATGGCTACACCTTC
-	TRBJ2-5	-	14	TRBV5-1	CASSPSGRRETQYF	TGCGCCAGCAGCCCGAGCGGTAGACGAGAGACCCAGTACTTC
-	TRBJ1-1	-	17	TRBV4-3	CASSQDEGMYENTEAFF	TGCGCCAGCAGCCAAGATGAGGGGATGTACGAGAACACTGAAGCTTTCTTT
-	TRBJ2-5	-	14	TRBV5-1	CASSPGARAGTQYF	TGCGCCAGCAGCCCTGGCGCCAGGGCAGGAACCCAGTACTTC
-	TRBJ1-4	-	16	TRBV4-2	CASSQTTRPGVEKLFF	TGTGCCAGCAGCCAGACAACCAGGCCCGGGGTGGAAAAACTGTTTTTT
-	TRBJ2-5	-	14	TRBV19	CASINIGVQETQYF	TGTGCCAGTATTAACATAGGAGTCCAAGAGACCCAGTACTTC
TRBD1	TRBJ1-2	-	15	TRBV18	CASSPYLTGEDGYTF	TGTGCCAGCTCACCGTACCTGACAGGGGAGGATGGCTACACCTTC
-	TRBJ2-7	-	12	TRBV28	CASSLGLYEQYF	TGTGCCAGCAGTTTGGGATTGTACGAGCAGTACTTC
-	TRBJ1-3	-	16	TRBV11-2	CASSLGNSLSGNTIYF	TGTGCCAGCAGCTTAGGAAACAGCCTCTCTGGAAACACCATATATTTT
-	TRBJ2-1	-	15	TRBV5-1	CASNKGVFTYNEQFF	TGCGCCAGCAATAAGGGGGTATTTACCTACAATGAGCAGTTCTTC
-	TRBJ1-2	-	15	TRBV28	CASTRGGEPNYGYTF	TGTGCCAGCACCCGCGGTGGGGAACCTAACTATGGCTACACCTTC
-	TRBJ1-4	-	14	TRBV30	CAWRMGEWSEKLFF	TGTGCCTGGAGGATGGGGGAGTGGAGTGAAAAACTGTTTTTT
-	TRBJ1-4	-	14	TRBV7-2	CASSTGLGNEKLFF	TGTGCCAGCAGCACGGGGTTGGGGAATGAAAAACTGTTTTTT
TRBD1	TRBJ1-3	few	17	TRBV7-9	CASSRPGQTSSGNTIYF	TGTGCCAGCAGCCGACCGGGACAGACTAGCTCTGGAAACACCATATATTTT